This T cell receptor beta chain was captured in a study of T cell responses to AZD1222 COVID-19 vaccine. Study overall: Some second doses came at about 4 weeks and others at about 12 weeks; these were pooled.

With 0 bases removed from V and 1 base from J, the gap between germline ends came to 9 bases. This CDR3 region has 15 residues. Germline V gives CDR1 LGHDT, CDR2 YNNKEL (reference sequence). In its sample, this clone was seen a few times. Method: immunoSEQ multiplex PCR; TCRdb's copy keeps in-frame clones and lacks some. Here the sample spans more than 100,000 clones, about 85% being singletons. This rearrangement joins TRBV3-1 (or the pseudogene TRBV3-2) to TRBJ1-1; no reliable D call. The receptor was derived from an adult in good health. Source: peripheral blood, taken on day 0 of AZD1222 vaccination. CDR3 region: CASSQDRAGNTEAFF. CDR3 coding DNA: TGTGCCAGCAGCCAAGACCGGGCAGGGAACACTGAAGCTTTCTTT.